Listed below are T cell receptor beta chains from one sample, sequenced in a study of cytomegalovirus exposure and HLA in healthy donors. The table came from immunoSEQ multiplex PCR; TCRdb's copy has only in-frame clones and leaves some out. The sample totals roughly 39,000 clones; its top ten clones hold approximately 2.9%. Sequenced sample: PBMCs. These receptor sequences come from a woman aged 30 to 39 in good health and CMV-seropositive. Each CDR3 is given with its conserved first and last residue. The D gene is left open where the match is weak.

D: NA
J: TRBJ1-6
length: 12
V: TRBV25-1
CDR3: CASSEGSSPLHF
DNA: TGTGCCAGCAGTGAAGGGAGTTCACCCCTCCACTTT

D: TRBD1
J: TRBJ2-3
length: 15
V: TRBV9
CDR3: CASSVWDRDTDTQYF
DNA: TGTGCCAGCAGCGTCTGGGACAGGGACACAGATACGCAGTATTTT

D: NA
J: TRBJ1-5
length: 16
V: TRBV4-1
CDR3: CASSQVPGNSNQPQHF
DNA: TGCGCCAGCAGCCAAGTCCCAGGGAATAGCAATCAGCCCCAGCATTTT

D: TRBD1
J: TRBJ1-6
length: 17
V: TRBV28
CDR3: CASSSPSGTGHNSPLHF
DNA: TGTGCCAGCAGTTCCCCATCCGGGACAGGTCATAATTCACCCCTCCACTTT

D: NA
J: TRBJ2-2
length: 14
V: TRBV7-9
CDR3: CASSFNDRTGELFF
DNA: TGTGCCAGCAGCTTCAACGACAGAACCGGGGAGCTGTTTTTT

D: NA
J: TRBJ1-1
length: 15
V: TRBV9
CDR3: CASSVAGTLNTEAFF
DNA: TGTGCCAGCAGCGTAGCCGGGACACTGAACACTGAAGCTTTCTTT

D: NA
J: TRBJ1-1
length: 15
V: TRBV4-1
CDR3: CASSQDRGGLREAFF
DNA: TGCGCCAGCAGCCAAGACCGGGGGGGCCTCCGTGAAGCTTTCTTT

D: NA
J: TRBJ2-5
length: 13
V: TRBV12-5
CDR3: CASRMGAQETQYF
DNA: TGTGCTAGCCGAATGGGGGCCCAAGAGACCCAGTACTTC

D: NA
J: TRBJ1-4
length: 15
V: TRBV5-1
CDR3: CASSLDVRVNEKLFF
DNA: TGCGCCAGCAGCTTGGATGTCAGGGTAAATGAAAAACTGTTTTTT

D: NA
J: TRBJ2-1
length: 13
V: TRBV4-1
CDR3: CASSQGPHSEQFF
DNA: TGCGCCAGCAGCCAAGGTCCCCATAGTGAGCAGTTCTTC

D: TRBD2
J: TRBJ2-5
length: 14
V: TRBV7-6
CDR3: CASSLVVGGETQYF
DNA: TGTGCCAGCAGCTTAGTGGTGGGAGGGGAGACCCAGTACTTC

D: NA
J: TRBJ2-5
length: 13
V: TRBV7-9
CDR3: CASSRGLLETQYF
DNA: TGTGCCAGCAGCCGTGGCCTTCTTGAGACCCAGTACTTC

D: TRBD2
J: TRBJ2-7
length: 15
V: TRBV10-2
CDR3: CASRRLAGGVHEQYF
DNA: TGCGCCAGCAGGAGGCTAGCGGGGGGTGTCCACGAGCAGTACTTC

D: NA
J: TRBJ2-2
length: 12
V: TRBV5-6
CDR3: CASSLFRGELFF
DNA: TGTGCCAGCAGCTTGTTCCGCGGGGAGCTGTTTTTT

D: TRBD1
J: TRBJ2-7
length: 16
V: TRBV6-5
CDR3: CASSYQTGLHRSEQYF
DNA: TGTGCCAGCAGTTACCAGACAGGGCTTCATCGGAGCGAGCAGTACTTC

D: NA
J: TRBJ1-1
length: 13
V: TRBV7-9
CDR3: CASSLGGGTEAFF
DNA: TGTGCCAGCAGCTTGGGGGGAGGGACAGAAGCTTTCTTT

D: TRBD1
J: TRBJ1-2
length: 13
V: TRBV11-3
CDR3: CASSRDSPYGYTF
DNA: TGTGCCAGCAGCCGGGACAGTCCTTATGGCTACACCTTC

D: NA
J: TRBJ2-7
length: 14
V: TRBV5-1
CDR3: CASSLSRGNYEQYF
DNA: TGCGCCAGCAGCTTGTCCCGGGGTAACTACGAGCAGTACTTC

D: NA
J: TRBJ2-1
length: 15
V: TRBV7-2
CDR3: CASSPSGTLYNEQFF
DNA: TGTGCCAGCAGCCCTTCCGGGACTCTCTACAATGAGCAGTTCTTC